This TCR beta chain was sequenced for a study of shared clonotypes between healthy human individuals. The data were produced by immunoSEQ multiplex PCR, yet TCRdb's version contains in-frame clones alone and is incomplete. The top ten hold roughly 1% of the sample, which has more than 2 million clones, approximately 94% seen once. This CDR3 is 14 amino acids long. The germline V gene encodes CDR1 MGHRA and CDR2 YSYEKL. The V end was cut by 1 base, the J end by 3 bases, with 8 bases between. Turning to this clone: No antigen is known for it.

Positive CCR7 selection of CD45RO-negative cells yielded the naive CD8 cells, and terminally differentiated effector memory CD45RA+ cells were excluded. The study, taken as a whole, reports: Sequencing of the sorted subsets was shown by rarefaction to be incomplete despite large depth. Clonotypes shared by all four sorted-subset donors had higher generation probabilities than non-shared clonotypes.

The clonotype was recovered from a man aged 18 to 35 in good health. The sequenced sample consisted of naive CD8+ T cells sorted from blood. The chain is built from TRBV4-1 and TRBJ2-3; no firm D call. CDR3 in amino acids: CASSQVPQTDTQYF. The CDR3 DNA reads as TGCGCCAGCAGCCAAGTCCCCCAAACAGATACGCAGTATTTT.